Each of the 26 T cell receptor beta chains below was sequenced from the same sample in a study of T cell responses to AZD1222 COVID-19 vaccine. Profiling relied on immunoSEQ multiplex PCR, and the TCRdb table lists in-frame clones only, not all of them. The data hold 150,000 or so clones, with roughly nine tenths observed a single time. The input for sequencing was peripheral blood, taken on day 0 of AZD1222 vaccination. The receptors were gathered from an adult in good health.

The chain employs TRBV12-5 and TRBJ2-1, with TRBD2 matching 7 bases. V lost 0 bases to trimming and J lost 0 bases; unmatched junction nucleotides: 5. The CDR3 runs to 17 residues. The germline gives CDR1 LGHNT, CDR2 FRNRAP. CDR3 DNA: TGTGCTAGTGGTTTGGTACTAGCGCGACCCTCCTACAATGAGCAGTTCTTC. This encodes CASGLVLARPSYNEQFF. Filled out from reference TRBV12-5 and TRBJ2-1, the complete variable domain reads DARVTQTPRHKVTEMGQEVTMRCQPILGHNTVFWYRQTMMQGLELLAYFRNRAPLDDSGMPKDRFSAEMPDATLATLKIQPSEPRDSAVYFCASGLVLARPSYNEQFFGPGTRLTVL.

This clone was observed a single time. The chain uses TRBV5-1 and TRBJ2-2; TRBD1 might be the D (6 bases). Germline V gives CDR1 SGHRS, CDR2 YFSETQ. The V end was cut by 3 bases, the J end by 5 bases, with 17 bases between. The CDR3 is 16 residues long. CDR3 nucleotide sequence: TGCGCCAGCAGCTGGTCGGGTGAGGGGGTGACCGGGGAGCTGTTTTTT. This codes for CASSWSGEGVTGELFF.

This sequence joins TRBV5-5 and TRBJ1-6; possible D gene TRBD1, 5 bases. Trimming took 4 bases from V and 5 from J, leaving 16 bases between them. Germline CDR1 SGHKS, CDR2 YYEKEE (reference sequence). This CDR3 spans 16 amino acids. The CDR3 coding sequence is TGTGCCAGCAGCCTGGTACTAGGGGTAAATAATTCACCCCTCCACTTT. Translation gives CASSLVLGVNNSPLHF.

The gene calls are TRBV29-1 and TRBJ2-3; 10 bases agree with TRBD1. Trimming took 7 bases from V and 7 from J; bases not matched to a gene: 14. The CDR3 is 15 residues long. Germline V gene sequence: CDR1 SQVTM, CDR2 ANQGSEA. CDR3 coding DNA: TGCAGCGCTGCCCCGGGACAGGGGATCGATTATACGCAGTATTTT. Translating it yields CSAAPGQGIDYTQYF.

This chain joins TRBV6-1 and TRBJ1-5; tentatively, D is TRBD1 (5 bases). V gave up 1 base and J gave up 0 bases, with 7 bases separating them. CDR3 length: 15 amino acids. CDR1 is MNHNS, CDR2 SASEGT, per germline. CDR3 bases: TGTGCCAGCAGTGAAGGGACACCTAGCAATCAGCCCCAGCATTTT. Translated, it gives CASSEGTPSNQPQHF.

The rearrangement uses TRBV29-1 and TRBJ2-1; TRBD2 aligns across 15 bases. V lost 5 bases to trimming and J lost 8 bases; unmatched junction nucleotides: 7. Germline V gene sequence: CDR1 SQVTM, CDR2 ANQGSEA. The CDR3 covers 15 residues. The CDR3 protein is CSVRGLAGGSHEQFF. The CDR3 DNA follows: TGCAGCGTTCGGGGACTAGCGGGAGGTTCCCATGAGCAGTTCTTC.

CDR3 sequence: CASSYGTGKNEKLFF. CDR3 DNA sequence: TGTGCCAGCAGTTACGGTACAGGGAAAAATGAAAAACTGTTTTTT. V gene TRBV6-5 combines with J gene TRBJ1-4; a possible D gene is TRBD1 (6 bases). V dropped 2 bases and J dropped 5 bases, with 12 bases sitting between them. Germline CDR1 is MNHEY and CDR2 is SVGAGI. The CDR3 totals 15 residues.

CDR3 DNA: TGTGCCAGCAGCGGCCGGGACAGGGTGTTGAATGAGCAGTTCTTC. Protein product: CASSGRDRVLNEQFF. The chain employs TRBV6-5 and TRBJ2-1; 9 nucleotides line up with TRBD1. The J segment lost 7 bases and the V segment lost 6 bases, leaving 10 bases of the junction unmatched. The CDR3 has 15 residues. In germline, CDR1 is MNHEY, CDR2 SVGAGI.

The V gene is TRBV19, the J gene TRBJ2-1, with D possibly TRBD1 on 6 matching bases. The CDR3 spans 14 residues. Germline values: CDR1 LNHDA, CDR2 SQIVND (reference sequence). V gave up 1 base and J gave up 9 bases, with 13 bases separating them. The CDR3 loop reads CASSIAGTSGEQFF. CDR3 in DNA: TGTGCCAGTAGTATAGCGGGGACATCCGGTGAGCAGTTCTTC.

Notes on this clone: Since the CDR3 does not end with the conserved phenylalanine or tryptophan, this likely comes from a read error. It is unclear where the CDR3 begins or ends on the DNA, so no DNA is shown, and the CDR3 is as TCRdb lists it. V usage is TRBV5-6 and J usage is TRBJ1-1. The CDR3 has 9 amino acids, counting both end residues. The germline V gene has CDR1 SGHDT and CDR2 YYEEEE. CDR3 sequence: CASSLCGAG.

The J gene is TRBJ2-7, the V gene TRBV5-5; perhaps TRBD1 as D (5 bases). The germline CDR1 and CDR2 sequences are SGHKS and YYEKEE (reference sequence). The CDR3 runs to 14 residues. V dropped 1 base and J dropped 3 bases, with 11 bases sitting between them. The CDR3 nucleotides are TGTGCCAGCAGCTTGTATCAAGGACACTACGAGCAGTACTTC. As protein: CASSLYQGHYEQYF.

The chain employs TRBV19 and TRBJ1-1; D not certain. Trimming cost V 5 bases and J 1 base, with 8 bases left between them. Germline CDR1 LNHDA, CDR2 SQIVND (reference sequence). This CDR3 comprises 13 residues. CDR3 DNA: TGTGCCAGTAGTTCGCAGAGGAACACTGAAGCTTTCTTT. Residues: CASSSQRNTEAFF.

The chain links TRBV19 to TRBJ2-1; TRBD2 aligns across 10 bases. The CDR3 spans 16 residues. After removal of 5 bases from V and 7 bases from J, the junction contained 11 bases not matched to a gene. Germline V lookup: CDR1 LNHDA, CDR2 SQIVND (reference sequence). CDR3 amino acids: CASSLKREGPRNEQFF. CDR3 coding DNA: TGTGCCAGTAGTCTTAAGCGGGAGGGCCCTCGGAATGAGCAGTTCTTC.

This clone appeared once. V is TRBV4-3 and J is TRBJ1-2, with 10 positions matching TRBD1. The CDR3 has 14 residues. Germline assignment: CDR1 LGHNA and CDR2 YSLEER. V was pared by 3 bases and J by 8 bases, with 6 bases of the junction left unmatched. CDR3 sequence (DNA): TGCGCCAGCAGCCACCCGACAGGGGGCAGGGGCTACACCTTC. Translating it yields CASSHPTGGRGYTF.

This clone was observed a single time. The chain recombines TRBV6-2 or TRBV6-3 with TRBJ2-7; TRBD2 aligns across 16 bases. The CDR3 extends over 16 amino acids. Germline-derived CDR1 and CDR2 are MNHEY and SVGEGT. The junction had 7 bases not matched to a gene; V was cut back by 4 bases and J by 7 bases. The CDR3 region has the DNA TGTGCCAGCAGTTTGGGACTAGCGGGAGGGCCCGGAGAGCAGTACTTC. It is translated as CASSLGLAGGPGEQYF.

This clone was seen only once. The chain has TRBV18 and TRBJ1-4; D not certain. This CDR3 comprises 14 residues. V lost 8 bases and J lost 0, with 10 bases in between. Germline V gives CDR1 KGHSH, CDR2 LQKENI. For the CDR3, the DNA is TGTGCCAGCGGGAAGGAAGCAACTAATGAAAAACTGTTTTTT. It encodes CASGKEATNEKLFF.

The rearrangement uses TRBV5-1 and TRBJ2-5; maybe TRBD2 (6 bases). Trimming took off 0 bases at V and 2 bases at J, with 8 bases between the two ends. In germline, CDR1 is SGHRS, CDR2 YFSETQ. The CDR3 runs 14 residues. CDR3 in DNA: TGCGCCAGCAGCTTGGCCGCGGGACAAGAGACCCAGTACTTC. As protein: CASSLAAGQETQYF. Based on the CDR3 plus reference TRBV5-1 and TRBJ2-5, the full variable domain is KAGVTQTPRYLIKTRGQQVTLSCSPISGHRSVSWYQQTPGQGLQFLFEYFSETQRNKGNFPGRFSGRQFSNSRSEMNVSTLELGDSALYLCASSLAAGQETQYFGPGTRLLVL.

This chain joins TRBV7-9 and TRBJ1-5; unclear D gene. Germline CDR1 reads SEHNR; CDR2 reads FQNEAQ (reference sequence). CDR3 length: 12 amino acids. V lost 3 bases and J 7 bases, leaving 7 bases between the germline ends. CDR3 amino acids: CASSFDGQPQHF. CDR3 DNA: TGTGCCAGCAGCTTCGACGGGCAGCCCCAGCATTTT.

This chain connects TRBV5-6 to TRBJ1-6; D ambiguous. CDR3 length: 17 amino acids. CDR1 and CDR2 (germline): SGHDT, YYEEEE. Trimming cost V 2 bases and J 7 bases, with 19 bases left between them. CDR3 in DNA: TGTGCCAGCAGCTTATCACTGGCGGCAGTACGGAATTCACCCCTCCACTTT. Translating gives CASSLSLAAVRNSPLHF. The entire variable domain, with the rest obtained from reference TRBV5-6 and TRBJ1-6, is as follows: DAGVTQSPTHLIKTRGQQVTLRCSPKSGHDTVSWYQQALGQGPQFIFQYYEEEERQRGNFPDRFSGHQFPNYSSELNVNALLLGDSALYLCASSLSLAAVRNSPLHFGNGTRLTVT.

The rearrangement joins TRBV18 to TRBJ1-3, with D possibly TRBD1 on 5 matching bases. There are 17 residues in the CDR3. The V gene's germline CDR1 is KGHSH and CDR2 LQKENI. Deletions cut 6 bases from V and 0 bases from J, with 18 bases between. CDR3 DNA: TGTGCCAGCTCCCCTACCGGCGGGGGACGCTCTGGAAACACCATATATTTT. It translates to CASSPTGGGRSGNTIYF.

This rearrangement joins TRBV5-4 to TRBJ2-5; no reliable D call. Germline-derived CDR1 and CDR2 are SGHNT and YYREEE (reference sequence). V lost 2 bases and J 2 bases, leaving 10 bases between the germline ends. CDR3 length: 14 amino acids. The CDR3 here is CASSFSSLQETQYF. The CDR3 DNA reads TGTGCCAGCAGCTTTTCGAGTTTACAAGAGACCCAGTACTTC.

V and J are TRBV5-5 and TRBJ1-6, with 8 bases aligning to TRBD1. Trimming cost V 0 bases and J 6 bases; bases outside gene matches: 2. The CDR3 runs to 15 residues. Germline values: CDR1 SGHKS, CDR2 YYEKEE (reference sequence). Here the CDR3 DNA reads TGTGCCAGCAGCTTGGAGACAGGGGTTAATTCACCCCTCCACTTT. Protein product: CASSLETGVNSPLHF.

This CDR3 is CASSSPPASGSSYEQYF. The CDR3 region has the DNA TGTGCCAGCAGCTCCCCCCCGGCTAGCGGGAGCTCCTACGAGCAGTACTTC. The rearrangement links TRBV7-3 to TRBJ2-7, with TRBD2 matching 10 bases. J was trimmed by 0 bases and V by 4 bases; bases with no gene match: 9. Germline values: CDR1 SGHTA, CDR2 FQGTGA. CDR3 length: 17 residues.

CDR3: CSVSTGQGAYTQYF. The CDR3 DNA reads TGCAGCGTTTCTACCGGACAGGGAGCGTATACGCAGTATTTT. The V call is TRBV29-1, the J call TRBJ2-3; 8 bases are a match to TRBD1. V lost 5 bases and J lost 7; bases outside the gene matches: 11. The germline CDR1 and CDR2 sequences are SQVTM and ANQGSEA. The CDR3 runs to 14 residues.

This chain joins TRBV27 and TRBJ1-2; 9 bases are shared with TRBD1. Germline V gene lookup returns CDR1 MNHEY and CDR2 SMNVEV (reference sequence). V lost 0 bases, J lost 3 bases, and 2 bases stayed unmatched. This CDR3 spans 15 amino acids. CDR3 bases: TGTGCCAGCAGTTTATCGAGACAGGGGGACTATGGCTACACCTTC. It translates to CASSLSRQGDYGYTF.

The chain combines TRBV3-1 (or the pseudogene TRBV3-2) with TRBJ2-1; 9 positions agree with TRBD2. The CDR3 runs 15 residues. V was pared by 4 bases and J by 2 bases, with 3 bases of the junction left unmatched. Germline V gene lookup returns CDR1 LGHDT and CDR2 YNNKEL (reference sequence). The CDR3 region has the DNA TGTGCCAGCAGCCCACTAGCGGGCACCTACAATGAGCAGTTCTTC. Translating gives CASSPLAGTYNEQFF.